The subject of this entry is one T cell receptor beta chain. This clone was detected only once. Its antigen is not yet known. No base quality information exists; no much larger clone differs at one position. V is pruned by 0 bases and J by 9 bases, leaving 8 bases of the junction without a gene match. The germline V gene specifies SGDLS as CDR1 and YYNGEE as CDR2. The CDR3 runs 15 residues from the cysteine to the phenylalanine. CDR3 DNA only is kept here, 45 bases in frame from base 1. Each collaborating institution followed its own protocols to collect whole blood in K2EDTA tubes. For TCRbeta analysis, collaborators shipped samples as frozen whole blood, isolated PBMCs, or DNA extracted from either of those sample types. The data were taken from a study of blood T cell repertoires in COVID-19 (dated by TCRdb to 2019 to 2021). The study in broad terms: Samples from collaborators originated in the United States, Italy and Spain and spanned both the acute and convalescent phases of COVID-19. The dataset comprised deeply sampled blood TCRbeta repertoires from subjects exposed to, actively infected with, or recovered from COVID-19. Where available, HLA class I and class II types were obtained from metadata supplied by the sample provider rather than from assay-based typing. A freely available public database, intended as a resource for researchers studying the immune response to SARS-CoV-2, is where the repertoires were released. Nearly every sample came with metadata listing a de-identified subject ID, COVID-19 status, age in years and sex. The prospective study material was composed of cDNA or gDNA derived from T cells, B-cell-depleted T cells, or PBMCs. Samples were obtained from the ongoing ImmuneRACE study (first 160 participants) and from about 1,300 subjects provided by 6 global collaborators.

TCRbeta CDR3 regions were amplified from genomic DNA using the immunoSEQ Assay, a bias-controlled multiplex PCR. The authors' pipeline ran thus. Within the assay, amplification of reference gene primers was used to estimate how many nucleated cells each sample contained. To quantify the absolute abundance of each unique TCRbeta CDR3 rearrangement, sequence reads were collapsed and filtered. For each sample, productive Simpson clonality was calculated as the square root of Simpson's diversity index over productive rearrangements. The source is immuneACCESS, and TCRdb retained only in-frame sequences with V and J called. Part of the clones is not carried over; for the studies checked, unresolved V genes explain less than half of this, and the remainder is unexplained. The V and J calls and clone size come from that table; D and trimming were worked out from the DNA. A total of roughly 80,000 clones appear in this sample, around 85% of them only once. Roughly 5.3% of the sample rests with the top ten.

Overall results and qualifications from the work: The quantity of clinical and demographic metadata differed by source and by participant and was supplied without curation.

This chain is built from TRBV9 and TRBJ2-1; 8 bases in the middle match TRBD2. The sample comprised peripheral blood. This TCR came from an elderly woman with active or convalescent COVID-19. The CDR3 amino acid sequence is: CASSVEAGGRGEQFF. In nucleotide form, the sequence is TGTGCCAGCAGCGTAGAGGCGGGGGGCAGGGGTGAGCAGTTCTTC.